The 32 T cell receptor beta chains listed next were all sequenced from one sample in a study of blood T cell repertoires in COVID-19. Data came from immunoSEQ multiplex PCR; TCRdb stores just in-frame clones and leaves some out. The table records fewer than 50,000 clones, 82% of them present only once. The sequencing sample was made of peripheral blood. The source is a human donor in a cohort sampled during active COVID-19.

The chain's CDR3 is CASSSVGMDTQYF. The CDR3 DNA is TGTGCCAGCAGCTCAGTGGGCATGGATACGCAGTATTTT. J is TRBJ2-3 and V is TRBV11-2; no reliable D call. The V end was cut by 4 bases, the J end by 6 bases, with 11 bases between. CDR3 length: 13 amino acids. Germline CDR1 is SGHAT and CDR2 is FQNNGV.

The rearrangement uses TRBV28 and TRBJ2-1, with D maybe TRBD1 (6 bases). Germline lookup yields CDR1 MDHEN and CDR2 SYDVKM. This CDR3 is 12 amino acids long. V gave up 6 bases and J gave up 9 bases, with 12 bases separating them. CDR3 DNA sequence: TGTGCCAGCAGCTTTTTGGGGGCTGAGCAGTTCTTC. Translation: CASSFLGAEQFF.

The sample holds one count of this clone. This chain connects TRBV15 to TRBJ2-4, with 10 bases fitting TRBD2. Germline assignment: CDR1 LNHNV and CDR2 YYDKDF (reference sequence). J gave up 0 bases and V 0 bases, and 14 bases lay outside the gene matches. This CDR3 is 21 amino acids long. This chain's CDR3 is CATSRDRASGSGVLAKNIQYF. The CDR3 nucleotides are TGTGCCACCAGCAGAGATCGGGCTAGCGGGAGTGGGGTTCTAGCCAAAAACATTCAGTACTTC.

This clone was counted once. The chain couples TRBV19 to TRBJ1-5; 10 nucleotides match TRBD1. The germline V gene has CDR1 LNHDA and CDR2 SQIVND (reference sequence). The length of the CDR3 is 16 residues. With 8 bases clipped from V and 2 bases from J, the junction kept 9 bases outside the gene matches. In nucleotides, the CDR3 is TGTGCCAGTGGGTCCGAAGGGACAGGGGGCAATCAGCCCCAGCATTTT. Amino acids: CASGSEGTGGNQPQHF.

The gene calls are TRBV19 and TRBJ2-1, with 10 bases fitting TRBD2. Germline values: CDR1 LNHDA, CDR2 SQIVND (reference sequence). This CDR3 is built from 16 residues. Trimming took 5 bases from V and 7 from J; bases not matched to a gene: 11. CDR3 sequence: CASSPHGLAGVNEQFF. The CDR3 DNA reads TGTGCCAGTAGTCCCCATGGGCTAGCGGGAGTGAATGAGCAGTTCTTC. The complete variable domain, with remaining parts taken from reference TRBV19 and TRBJ2-1, reads DGGITQSPKYLFRKEGQNVTLSCEQNLNHDAMYWYRQDPGQGLRLIYYSQIVNDFQKGDIAEGYSVSREKKESFPLTVTSAQKNPTAFYLCASSPHGLAGVNEQFFGPGTRLTVL.

The rearrangement uses TRBV29-1 and TRBJ2-5, with 9 positions matching TRBD2. Germline assignment: CDR1 SQVTM and CDR2 ANQGSEA. The V gene end was trimmed by 7 bases and the J gene end by 6 bases; junction bases not matched to a gene: 12. The CDR3 is 14 amino acids. CDR3 bases: TGCAGCGGTCGACTAGCGGACAGCACCCAGACCCAGTACTTC. Amino acids: CSGRLADSTQTQYF.

V is TRBV18 and J is TRBJ2-5; 7 bases are shared with TRBD1. CDR1 is KGHSH and CDR2 is LQKENI in the germline V gene. V shed 6 bases and J 2 bases; nucleotides not matched to a gene: 6. The CDR3 length is 14 residues. The CDR3 DNA is TGTGCCAGCTCGCCCGGGACAGATCAAGAGACCCAGTACTTC. It specifies CASSPGTDQETQYF.

This chain links TRBV5-8 with TRBJ1-1, with a tentative D call TRBD1 (6 bases). The CDR3 totals 16 residues. Germline loops: CDR1 SGHTS, CDR2 YDEGEE. Trimming pared 2 bases from V and 3 bases from J, leaving 17 bases between. Here the CDR3 reads CASSLRGRGTDTEAFF. In nucleotides, the CDR3 is TGTGCCAGCAGCTTACGGGGCAGGGGTACTGACACTGAAGCTTTCTTT.

The rearrangement uses TRBV6-2 or TRBV6-3 and TRBJ2-1; no firm D call. With 6 bases removed from V and 4 bases from J, the gap between germline ends came to 10 bases. This CDR3 comprises 13 residues. Germline CDR1 is MNHEY and CDR2 is SVGEGT. CDR3 loop: CASSKTLYNEQFF. CDR3 coding DNA: TGTGCCAGCAGCAAGACATTATACAATGAGCAGTTCTTC.

This clone was observed a handful of times. The V and J genes are TRBV5-1 and TRBJ1-1, with D tentatively TRBD1 (6 bases). The V end was cut by 2 bases, the J end by 1 base, with 12 bases between. The germline V gene has CDR1 SGHRS and CDR2 YFSETQ. This CDR3 has 15 amino acids. This chain's CDR3 is CASSLTGHQNTEAFF. The CDR3 DNA sequence: TGCGCCAGCAGCTTAACGGGACACCAGAACACTGAAGCTTTCTTT. Combining the CDR3 with reference TRBV5-1 and TRBJ1-1 gives the whole variable domain KAGVTQTPRYLIKTRGQQVTLSCSPISGHRSVSWYQQTPGQGLQFLFEYFSETQRNKGNFPGRFSGRQFSNSRSEMNVSTLELGDSALYLCASSLTGHQNTEAFFGQGTRLTVV.

The rearrangement links TRBV5-4 to TRBJ1-1; D gene uncertain. The V gene lost 1 base and the J gene lost 1 base, with 5 bases spanning the gap. The CDR3 is 13 amino acids. Germline CDR1 SGHNT, CDR2 YYREEE (reference sequence). The DNA for the CDR3 is TGTGCCAGCAGCTTGCCGGGGAACACTGAAGCTTTCTTT. As protein: CASSLPGNTEAFF. The whole variable domain, remainder taken from reference TRBV5-4 and TRBJ1-1, is ETGVTQSPTHLIKTRGQQVTLRCSSQSGHNTVSWYQQALGQGPQFIFQYYREEENGRGNFPPRFSGLQFPNYSSELNVNALELDDSALYLCASSLPGNTEAFFGQGTRLTVV.

The V gene is TRBV19, the J gene TRBJ2-5, with 7 bases matching TRBD1. The CDR3 length is 15 residues. The V gene end was trimmed by 0 bases and the J gene end by 3 bases; junction bases not matched to a gene: 4. The germline CDR1 and CDR2 sequences are LNHDA and SQIVND (reference sequence). CDR3 amino acids: CASSIDLDREETQYF. DNA for the CDR3: TGTGCCAGTAGTATAGATCTCGACAGGGAAGAGACCCAGTACTTC.

V and J are TRBV4-2 and TRBJ2-3; 12 bases are shared with TRBD1. This CDR3 spans 19 amino acids. Germline V CDR1 and CDR2: LGHNA, YNFKEQ. V shed 0 bases, J shed 4 bases, and the junction held 11 bases outside the gene matches. For the CDR3, the DNA is TGTGCCAGCAGCCAAGATTCCCCCTTCGGGACAGGGGGCGCAGATACGCAGTATTTT. Translated, it gives CASSQDSPFGTGGADTQYF.

The chain has TRBV27 and TRBJ2-5, with TRBD1 matching over 8 bases. Per germline, CDR1 MNHEY and CDR2 SMNVEV (reference sequence). V shed 5 bases and J 5 bases; nucleotides not matched to a gene: 4. The CDR3 covers 13 residues. The DNA of the CDR3 is TGTGCCAGCAGTGCCCAGGGGGCCGAGACCCAGTACTTC. It codes for CASSAQGAETQYF.

This chain links TRBV9 with TRBJ1-3; 8 bases line up with TRBD1. The length of the CDR3 is 15 residues. CDR1 SGDLS and CDR2 YYNGEE come from the germline V gene. V lost 9 bases, J lost 3 bases, and 11 bases stayed unmatched. The CDR3 protein is CATTRSTGDGNTIYF. The CDR3 nucleotides read TGTGCCACGACTCGATCGACAGGGGATGGAAACACCATATATTTT.

The chain uses TRBV6-4 and TRBJ1-1; weak D call: TRBD1 (5 bases). From germline, CDR1 is MRHNA and CDR2 SNTAGT. The CDR3 has 15 amino acids. V dropped 6 bases and J dropped 3 bases, with 17 bases sitting between them. The CDR3 region has the DNA TGTGCCAGCAGCCCTGTCACCAGGGCGGACACTGAAGCTTTCTTT. It is translated as CASSPVTRADTEAFF.

The genes are TRBV18 and TRBJ1-2; D perhaps matches TRBD1 (5 bases). V gave up 1 base and J gave up 3 bases, with 6 bases separating them. Germline lookup yields CDR1 KGHSH and CDR2 LQKENI. The CDR3 has 13 amino acids. The DNA of the CDR3 is TGTGCCAGCTCACCACTGGGGCACTATGGCTACACCTTC. Translating it yields CASSPLGHYGYTF.

This sequence joins TRBV28 and TRBJ2-7; D is undetermined. This CDR3 has 11 residues. Between the trimmed V and J ends, which lost 8 bases and 0 bases, there was a span of 5 bases. Germline CDR1 MDHEN, CDR2 SYDVKM. CDR3: CASEDSYEQYF. For the CDR3, the DNA is TGTGCCAGCGAGGACTCCTACGAGCAGTACTTC.

This clone came up a few times. The chain links TRBV19 to TRBJ2-7; 11 bases agree with TRBD2. The junction had 6 bases not matched to a gene; V was cut back by 8 bases and J by 0 bases. Germline V gene data show CDR1 as LNHDA and CDR2 as SQIVND (reference sequence). This CDR3 has 15 amino acids. CDR3 bases: TGTGCCAGTGGTACTAGCGGGAGTTACTCCTACGAGCAGTACTTC. Amino acids: CASGTSGSYSYEQYF. Complete variable domain (other parts from reference TRBV19 and TRBJ2-7): DGGITQSPKYLFRKEGQNVTLSCEQNLNHDAMYWYRQDPGQGLRLIYYSQIVNDFQKGDIAEGYSVSREKKESFPLTVTSAQKNPTAFYLCASGTSGSYSYEQYFGPGTRLTVT.

This chain connects TRBV19 to TRBJ1-2; no firm D call. The V end was cut by 1 base, the J end by 6 bases, with 12 bases between. This CDR3 has 14 amino acids. Germline loops: CDR1 LNHDA, CDR2 SQIVND (reference sequence). The CDR3 nucleotides read TGTGCCAGTAGTATAGGGGCCGGGGTCCATGGCTACACCTTC. As protein: CASSIGAGVHGYTF.

The chain carries TRBV3-1 (or the pseudogene TRBV3-2) and TRBJ2-7; D is ambiguous. The CDR3 runs 12 residues. CDR1 and CDR2 from the germline V gene are LGHDT and YNNKEL (reference sequence). Trimming shortened V by 5 bases and J by 4 bases, and 9 bases separated the two germline ends. CDR3 nucleotides: TGTGCCAGCAGCGGCGAGGTTTACGAGCAGTACTTC. Translation: CASSGEVYEQYF.

The rearrangement links TRBV7-9 to TRBJ2-5; 8 bases are shared with TRBD1. The CDR3 is 14 amino acids. Germline V CDR1 and CDR2: SEHNR, FQNEAQ (reference sequence). With 3 bases clipped from V and 2 bases from J, the junction kept 2 bases outside the gene matches. CDR3 nucleotide sequence: TGTGCCAGCAGCTTTACAGGGGGACAAGAGACCCAGTACTTC. It translates to CASSFTGGQETQYF.

The chain links TRBV3-1 (or the pseudogene TRBV3-2) to TRBJ2-1, with unresolved D. Germline-derived CDR1 and CDR2 are LGHDT and YNNKEL (reference sequence). V was trimmed by 1 base and J by 2 bases, leaving 9 bases between them. CDR3 length: 15 residues. The CDR3 bases are TGTGCCAGCAGCCAAGGGCCCGTTACCTACAATGAGCAGTTCTTC. This sequence encodes CASSQGPVTYNEQFF.

This clone was seen more than once but under ten times. The chain carries TRBV24-1 and TRBJ2-5; TRBD1 is a possible D gene (6 bases). CDR1 KGHDR and CDR2 SFDVKD come from the germline V gene. V was trimmed by 7 bases and J by 4 bases, leaving 18 bases between them. The CDR3 covers 15 residues. CDR3 loop: CATRSADSILETQYF. In DNA form, the CDR3 reads TGTGCCACCAGATCCGCGGACAGTATTTTAGAGACCCAGTACTTC.

Only one count was recorded for this clone. This chain joins TRBV6-6 and TRBJ2-5; TRBD1 aligns across 7 bases. The CDR3 runs to 14 residues. Germline-derived CDR1 and CDR2 are MNHNY and SVGAGI (reference sequence). The V and J ends lost 2 bases and 8 bases, in that order; junction bases with no gene match: 8. Here the CDR3 reads CASSYGWGQQTQYF. The CDR3 bases are TGTGCCAGCAGTTACGGGTGGGGACAGCAAACCCAGTACTTC.

The CDR3 coding sequence is TGCAGCGTTTCAGACAGGGCGGGTGGCTACACCTTC. Encoded protein: CSVSDRAGGYTF. The chain carries TRBV29-1 and TRBJ1-2; TRBD1 aligns across 7 bases. The V segment lost 5 bases and the J segment 7 bases; nucleotides outside the gene matches: 7. The CDR3 runs 12 residues. The germline CDR1 and CDR2 sequences are SQVTM and ANQGSEA.

This clone was seen once. The chain employs TRBV28 and TRBJ1-1; 8 bases agree with TRBD1. Losses at the gene ends were 5 bases for V and 4 bases for J; bases not matched to a gene: 3. The V gene's germline CDR1 is MDHEN and CDR2 SYDVKM. CDR3 length equals 13 residues. The CDR3 region has the DNA TGTGCCAGCAGTAGACAGGGGAGCACTGAAGCTTTCTTT. Encoded protein: CASSRQGSTEAFF.

The chain combines TRBV10-3 with TRBJ2-1; D might be TRBD2 (6 bases). Trimming left V 2 bases short and J 7 bases short, with 12 bases between. Germline-derived CDR1 and CDR2 are ENHRY and SYGVKD. This CDR3 comprises 14 residues. Here the CDR3 DNA reads TGTGCCATCAGTGAGGGGGGGTTTCAAAATGAGCAGTTCTTC. It specifies CAISEGGFQNEQFF.

The rearrangement links TRBV5-1 to TRBJ2-5, with 9 nucleotides matching TRBD1. The V gene end was trimmed by 1 base and the J gene end by 5 bases; junction bases not matched to a gene: 9. There are 16 residues in the CDR3. Germline assignment: CDR1 SGHRS and CDR2 YFSETQ. DNA for the CDR3: TGCGCCAGCAGCTTGTCGGGACAGGGCTCAATGGAGACCCAGTACTTC. Protein product: CASSLSGQGSMETQYF.

The V call is TRBV7-2, the J call TRBJ2-2, with TRBD1 matching 8 bases. The CDR3 covers 15 residues. Germline-derived CDR1 and CDR2 are SGHTA and FQGNSA. Unmatched junction bases numbered 3, after V lost 3 bases and J lost 3 bases. The CDR3 nucleotides read TGTGCCAGCAGCTTGACAGGGGCGGACACCGGGGAGCTGTTTTTT. This encodes CASSLTGADTGELFF.

J is TRBJ2-5 and V is TRBV24-1, with TRBD1 identical over 8 bases. Per germline, CDR1 KGHDR and CDR2 SFDVKD. The V and J ends lost 7 bases and 2 bases, in that order; junction bases with no gene match: 5. The CDR3 runs 14 residues. CDR3 coding DNA: TGTGCCACCAGGGGGACAGGCGGGCAAGAGACCCAGTACTTC. Translating it yields CATRGTGGQETQYF.

V usage is TRBV9 and J usage is TRBJ2-7, with TRBD1 matching over 11 bases. The CDR3 runs to 15 residues. V trimming: 3 bases; J trimming: 5 bases; junction bases outside the gene matches: 7. Germline loops: CDR1 SGDLS, CDR2 YYNGEE. CDR3 bases: TGTGCCAGCAGCGCCGGGACAGGGGGGCCTAACGAGCAGTACTTC. Amino acids: CASSAGTGGPNEQYF.